The TCR beta chain under discussion was sequenced for a study of T cells after yellow fever vaccination. V lost 5 bases and J 8 bases, leaving 21 bases between the germline ends. The CDR3 runs to 15 residues. Germline CDR1 reads SGHTA; CDR2 reads FQGNSA. Findings and caveats of the study: The secondary T-cell response peaked on day 5, not day 15, but was weaker. Contaminants from the bulk population, in the form of abundant clonotypes, could be found in FACS-sorted repertoires. Post-booster repertoires contained most primary-vaccination clones again (roughly 95% CD4, 88% CD8). Relatively few clonotypes were ones that appeared in both CD4 and CD8 compartments.

This clonotype was seen more than once but under ten times. The antigen is unknown. TCRdb used MiXCR to reprocess the 5' RACE reads, holding one entry per CDR3 protein. The repertoire consists of some 300,000 distinct CDR3 sequences, with 7.5% to 9% occurring once and the leading ten covering around 3.4%. Sequencing used CD4+ T cells sorted from PBMCs, obtained 5 days after the yellow fever booster vaccination. The J gene is TRBJ1-1, the V gene TRBV7-2; no clear D. The receptor's source is a man between 18 and 35 years old who received the YFV17D yellow fever vaccine. The CDR3: CASSAQTERGSEAFF. CDR3 bases: TGTGCCAGCAGCGCCCAGACCGAAAGAGGGTCAGAAGCTTTCTTT.